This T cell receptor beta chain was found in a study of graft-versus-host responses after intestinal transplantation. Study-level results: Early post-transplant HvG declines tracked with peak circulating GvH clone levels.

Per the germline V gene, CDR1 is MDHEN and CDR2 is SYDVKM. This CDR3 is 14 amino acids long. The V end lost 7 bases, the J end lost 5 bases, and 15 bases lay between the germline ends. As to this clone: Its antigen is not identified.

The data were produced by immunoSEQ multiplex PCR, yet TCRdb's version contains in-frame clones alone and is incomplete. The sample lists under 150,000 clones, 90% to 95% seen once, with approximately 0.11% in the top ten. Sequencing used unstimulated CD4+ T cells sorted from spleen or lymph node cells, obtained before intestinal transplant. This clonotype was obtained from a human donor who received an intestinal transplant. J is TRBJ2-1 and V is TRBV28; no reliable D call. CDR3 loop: CASTPGTLNNEQFF. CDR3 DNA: TGTGCCAGCACTCCCGGTACTTTAAACAATGAGCAGTTCTTC.